The 9 T cell receptor beta chains in this list originate from one sample, sequenced in a study of early T cells in non-severe SARS-CoV-2 infection. TCRdb itself ran the 5' RACE reads through MiXCR, one entry per CDR3 protein. The sample carries around 76,000 distinct CDR3 sequences, about 11% recorded once. The specimen sequenced was whole blood. The origin of the receptors is an adult who was a healthcare worker with PCR-confirmed SARS-CoV-2 infection or an uninfected control (not recorded which).

Concerning this clonotype: With a much larger clone just one base away, this may be a read error. A read error is likely, as this CDR3 ends without the conserved phenylalanine or tryptophan. The V and J genes are TRBV7-2 and TRBJ2-1; 9 nucleotides align to TRBD2. The CDR3 is made up of 17 amino acids. The germline CDR1 and CDR2 sequences are SGHTA and FQGNSA. CDR3 DNA sequence: TGTGCCAGCAGATTAGAGGCGGGGGGGCTATCCTACAATGAGCAGTTCTCC. Protein: CASRLEAGGLSYNEQFS.

The chain joins TRBV20-1 to TRBJ1-5; unclear D gene. V gave up 3 bases and J gave up 5 bases, with 8 bases separating them. The germline gives CDR1 DFQATT, CDR2 SNEGSKA (reference sequence). The CDR3 length is 12 residues. For the CDR3, the DNA is TGCAGTGCTAGGGTGGGAGATCAGCCCCAGCATTTT. Residues: CSARVGDQPQHF.

The sample holds many counts of this clonotype. The V call is TRBV5-1, the J call TRBJ2-2; the D is unclear. This CDR3 comprises 14 residues. V was shortened by 0 bases and J by 2 bases, with 5 bases between the two germline ends. In germline, CDR1 is SGHRS, CDR2 YFSETQ. CDR3 bases: TGCGCCAGCAGCTTGGTGCAAAACACCGGGGAGCTGTTTTTT. Its translation: CASSLVQNTGELFF.

This clonotype was seen at least ten times. The rearrangement links TRBV6-1 to TRBJ2-2; D is possibly TRBD1 or TRBD2 (6 bases each). The CDR3 contains 14 residues. V lost 7 bases, J lost 3 bases, and 12 bases lay in between. Germline-derived CDR1 and CDR2 are MNHNS and SASEGT. The CDR3 spells CASTRGADTGELFF. The DNA of the CDR3 is TGTGCCAGCACAAGGGGGGCGGACACCGGGGAGCTGTTTTTT.

In this sample, this clonotype turned up many times. The chain uses TRBV10-3 and TRBJ2-3; 13 nucleotides agree with TRBD2. The CDR3 has 14 residues. The V segment lost 10 bases and the J segment 4 bases; nucleotides outside the gene matches: 5. The germline V gene encodes CDR1 ENHRY and CDR2 SYGVKD. The CDR3 DNA sequence: TGTGCCACCGGACTAGCGGGGGTGTCAGATACGCAGTATTTT. Protein: CATGLAGVSDTQYF.

This clonotype was detected many times. J is TRBJ2-5 and V is TRBV11-2, with 9 bases identical to TRBD1. The CDR3 loop spans 13 amino acids. The V and J ends lost 1 base and 10 bases, in that order; junction bases with no gene match: 4. Germline CDR1 reads SGHAT; CDR2 reads FQNNGV. The CDR3: CASSLGRTGDQYF. DNA for the CDR3: TGTGCCAGCAGCTTAGGCAGGACAGGGGACCAGTACTTC.

The chain joins TRBV14 to TRBJ2-1; a possible D gene is TRBD2 (6 bases). The germline CDR1 and CDR2 sequences are SGHDN and FVKESK. V was trimmed by 4 bases and J by 5 bases, leaving 15 bases between them. The CDR3 spans 15 residues. CDR3 bases: TGTGCCAGCAGCCGGTTGGCGGGGTACCACAATGAGCAGTTCTTC. Protein product: CASSRLAGYHNEQFF.

The table lists this clonotype with many counts. The chain is built from TRBV7-6 and TRBJ2-1; 8 nucleotides align to TRBD1. CDR1 and CDR2 from the germline V gene are SGHVS and FNYEAQ. The CDR3 is made up of 15 amino acids. After removal of 4 bases from V and 1 base from J, the junction contained 3 bases not matched to a gene. The CDR3 DNA reads TGTGCCAGCAGCTACCGGACAGGGTCCTACAATGAGCAGTTCTTC. Protein sequence: CASSYRTGSYNEQFF.

The sample holds a few counts of this clonotype. The chain has TRBV18 and TRBJ1-2; TRBD1 is a possible D gene (5 bases). The CDR3 length is 13 residues. V shed 6 bases and J shed 3 bases, with 11 bases lying between them. Germline lookup yields CDR1 KGHSH and CDR2 LQKENI. The CDR3: CASSPTEDYGYTF. The DNA of the CDR3 is TGTGCCAGCTCCCCGACAGAGGACTATGGCTACACCTTC. Full variable domain (missing parts from reference TRBV18 and TRBJ1-2): NAGVMQNPRHLVRRRGQEARLRCSPMKGHSHVYWYRQLPEEGLKFMVYLQKENIIDESGMPKERFSAEFPKEGPSILRIQQVVRGDSAAYFCASSPTEDYGYTFGSGTRLTVV.